This T cell receptor beta chain comes out of a study of blood T cell repertoires in COVID-19. The wider study: The United States, Italy and Spain were the sources of the acute and convalescent COVID-19 samples. T cells, B-cell-depleted T cells, or PBMCs provided the cDNA or gDNA that served as material.

The CDR3 extends over 13 amino acids. Trimming cost V 2 bases and J 1 base, with 6 bases left between them. The germline V gene encodes CDR1 SGHDT and CDR2 YYEEEE. Original handling: Amplification of reference gene primers was used by the study to estimate nucleated cell counts. Repertoires were generated with immunoSEQ multiplex PCR, while TCRdb's copy carries only in-frame clones and drops some. V and J calls and clone size are copied from that table; D and trimming were computed from the DNA. The sample lists 200,000 to 300,000 clones; approximately 84% were seen once. Only a few counts were recorded for this clone. The same CDR3 can be traced to other DNA sequences in this sample.

Source material: peripheral blood. The clonotype comes from a middle-aged man with acute or convalescent COVID-19. J is TRBJ1-1 and V is TRBV5-6; D gene ambiguous. The CDR3 region is CASSLQPNTEAFF. For the CDR3, the DNA is TGTGCCAGCAGCTTACAGCCGAACACTGAAGCTTTCTTT. Full variable domain (missing parts from reference TRBV5-6 and TRBJ1-1): DAGVTQSPTHLIKTRGQQVTLRCSPKSGHDTVSWYQQALGQGPQFIFQYYEEEERQRGNFPDRFSGHQFPNYSSELNVNALLLGDSALYLCASSLQPNTEAFFGQGTRLTVV.